This TCR beta chain appears in the sequencing data of a study of blood T cell repertoires in COVID-19. The length of the CDR3 is 14 residues. After removal of 2 bases from V and 6 bases from J, the junction contained 5 bases not matched to a gene. Germline CDR1 KGHSH, CDR2 LQKENI. Sequencing used immunoSEQ multiplex PCR; TCRdb keeps in-frame clones, though not all of them. The repertoire consists of 84,000 or so clones, with roughly 80% occurring once and the leading ten covering around 13%. The receptor comes from a woman in her forties with active or convalescent COVID-19. This chain uses TRBV18 with TRBJ2-7, with 9 bases lining up with TRBD1. Sequenced material: peripheral blood. The CDR3 DNA follows: TGTGCCAGCTCACCAAGACAGGGGGTCGGCGAGCAGTACTTC. This translates into CASSPRQGVGEQYF.